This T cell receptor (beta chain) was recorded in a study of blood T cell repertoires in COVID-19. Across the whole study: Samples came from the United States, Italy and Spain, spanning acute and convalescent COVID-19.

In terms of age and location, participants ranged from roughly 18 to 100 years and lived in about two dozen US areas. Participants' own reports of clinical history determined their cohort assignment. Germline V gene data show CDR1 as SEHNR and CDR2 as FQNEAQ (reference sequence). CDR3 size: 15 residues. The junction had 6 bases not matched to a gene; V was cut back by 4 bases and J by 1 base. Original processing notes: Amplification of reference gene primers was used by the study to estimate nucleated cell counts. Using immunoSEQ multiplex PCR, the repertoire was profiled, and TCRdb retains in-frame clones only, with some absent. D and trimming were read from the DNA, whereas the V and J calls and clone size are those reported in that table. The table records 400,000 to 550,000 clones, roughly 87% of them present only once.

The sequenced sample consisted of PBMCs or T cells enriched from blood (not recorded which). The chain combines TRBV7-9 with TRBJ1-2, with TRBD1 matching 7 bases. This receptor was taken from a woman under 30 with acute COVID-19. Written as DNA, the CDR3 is TGTGCCAGCAGCTCCCAATACAGGGGTAACTATGGCTACACCTTC. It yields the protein CASSSQYRGNYGYTF.